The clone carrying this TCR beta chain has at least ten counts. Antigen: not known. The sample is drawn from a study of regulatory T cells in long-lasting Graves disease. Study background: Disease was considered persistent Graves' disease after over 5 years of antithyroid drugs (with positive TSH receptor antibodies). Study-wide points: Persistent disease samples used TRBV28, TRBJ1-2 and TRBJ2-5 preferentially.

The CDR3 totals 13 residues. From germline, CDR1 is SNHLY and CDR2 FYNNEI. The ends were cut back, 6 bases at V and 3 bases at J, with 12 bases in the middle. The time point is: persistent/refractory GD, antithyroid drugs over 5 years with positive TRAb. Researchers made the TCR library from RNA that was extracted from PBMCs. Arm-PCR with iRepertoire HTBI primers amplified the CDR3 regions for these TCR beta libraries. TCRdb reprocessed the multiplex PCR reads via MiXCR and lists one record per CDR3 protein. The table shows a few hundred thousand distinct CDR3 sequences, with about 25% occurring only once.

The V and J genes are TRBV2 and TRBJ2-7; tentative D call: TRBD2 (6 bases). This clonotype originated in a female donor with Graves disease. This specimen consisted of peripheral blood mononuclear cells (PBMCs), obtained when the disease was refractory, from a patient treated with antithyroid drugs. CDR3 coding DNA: TGTGCCAGCAGCCACCCGGAGGGCTACGAGCAGTACTTC. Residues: CASSHPEGYEQYF.